A single T cell receptor beta chain is shown here with its context. The antigen remains undetermined. PCR involved 60 Vbeta and 13 Jbeta primers. The method was immunoSEQ multiplex PCR; TCRdb's version includes in-frame clones alone and lacks a portion of them. The repertoire holds 200,000 to 250,000 clones, with 85% to 90% as singletons. This specimen comes from a study of cytomegalovirus exposure and HLA in healthy donors. Study findings and constraints: Among CMV-associated TCR beta chains, most appeared HLA-restricted in a later analysis.

J was trimmed by 0 bases and V by 2 bases; bases with no gene match: 9. The CDR3 is 19 amino acids. Germline loops: CDR1 SGHNT, CDR2 YYREEE (reference sequence). Specimen: PBMCs. The source is a human donor in good health. The gene calls are TRBV5-4 and TRBJ2-3, with 13 nucleotides matching TRBD2. CDR3 nucleotide sequence: TGTGCCAGCAGCTTACTAACTAGCGGGAGGGGATCTAGCACAGATACGCAGTATTTT. Translation: CASSLLTSGRGSSTDTQYF.